This is a list of T cell receptor beta chains from one sample in a study of vaccination and CD4 T cells after COVID-19. TCRdb analysed the PCR reads with MiXCR anew, one entry per CDR3 protein. This table holds roughly 9,300 distinct CDR3 sequences, 30% to 35% found once. These receptors' antigens are unknown. Input material: CD4+ T cells from blood, cultured in vitro. The receptor set was obtained from a human donor in good health. Both conserved end residues are part of each CDR3. D genes are given only for firm matches. Rows may omit the clone size; those that give it use once, few, many or a size class.

abundance: few; j_gene: TRBJ2-3; d_gene: TRBD2; v_gene: TRBV20-1; CDR3aa: CSASWTSGRAGTQYF; CDR3nt: TGCAGTGCTTCCTGGACTAGCGGGAGGGCCGGCACGCAGTATTTT
abundance: NA; j_gene: TRBJ2-7; d_gene: NA; v_gene: TRBV7-2; CDR3aa: CASSFDRTLYEQYF; CDR3nt: TGTGCCAGCAGCTTTGACAGGACTTTATACGAGCAGTACTTC
abundance: few; j_gene: TRBJ2-1; d_gene: NA; v_gene: TRBV30; CDR3aa: CAWSGRGPNLNEQFF; CDR3nt: TGTGCCTGGAGTGGCCGGGGCCCTAACCTGAATGAGCAGTTCTTC
abundance: NA; j_gene: TRBJ1-5; d_gene: TRBD1; v_gene: TRBV29-1; CDR3aa: CSVSQGQPNQPQHF; CDR3nt: TGCAGCGTGAGTCAGGGACAGCCAAATCAGCCCCAGCATTTT
abundance: NA; j_gene: TRBJ2-3; d_gene: NA; v_gene: TRBV6-2/TRBV6-3; CDR3aa: CASRIGGPGTDTQYF; CDR3nt: TGTGCCAGCAGGATCGGAGGGCCAGGCACAGATACGCAGTATTTT
abundance: NA; j_gene: TRBJ1-2; d_gene: NA; v_gene: TRBV5-6; CDR3aa: CASSLGQVPLANYGYTF; CDR3nt: TGTGCCAGCAGCTTGGGGCAGGTGCCGCTGGCTAACTATGGCTACACCTTC
abundance: NA; j_gene: TRBJ1-3; d_gene: NA; v_gene: TRBV7-2; CDR3aa: CASSTSSPGSGNTIYF; CDR3nt: TGTGCCAGCAGCACCTCCTCACCAGGGTCTGGAAACACCATATATTTT
abundance: few; j_gene: TRBJ1-5; d_gene: NA; v_gene: TRBV19; CDR3aa: CASSVARNQPQHF; CDR3nt: TGTGCCAGTAGTGTTGCCCGCAATCAGCCCCAGCATTTT
abundance: NA; j_gene: TRBJ1-1; d_gene: NA; v_gene: TRBV20-1; CDR3aa: CSAIPGLMNTEAFF; CDR3nt: TGCAGTGCTATCCCCGGACTGATGAACACTGAAGCTTTCTTT
abundance: few; j_gene: TRBJ1-1; d_gene: NA; v_gene: TRBV29-1; CDR3aa: CSVEGKFF; CDR3nt: TGCAGCGTTGAGGGGAAATTCTTT
abundance: few; j_gene: TRBJ2-2; d_gene: TRBD2; v_gene: TRBV6-2/TRBV6-3; CDR3aa: CASTSLAGEGTGELFF; CDR3nt: TGTGCCAGCACTTCACTAGCGGGAGAAGGCACCGGGGAGCTGTTTTTT
abundance: NA; j_gene: TRBJ2-3; d_gene: TRBD2; v_gene: TRBV4-2; CDR3aa: CASSQDASGMGTDTQYF; CDR3nt: TGTGCCAGCAGCCAAGATGCTAGCGGGATGGGAACAGATACGCAGTATTTT
abundance: NA; j_gene: TRBJ1-4; d_gene: TRBD1; v_gene: TRBV4-2; CDR3aa: CASSRGTGHSTNEKLFF; CDR3nt: TGTGCCAGCAGCCGAGGGACAGGGCATTCAACTAATGAAAAACTGTTTTTT
abundance: NA; j_gene: TRBJ1-6; d_gene: NA; v_gene: TRBV6-1; CDR3aa: CASIRGEGSPLHF; CDR3nt: TGTGCCAGCATAAGGGGTGAGGGTTCACCCCTCCACTTT
abundance: NA; j_gene: TRBJ2-7; d_gene: TRBD1; v_gene: TRBV7-2; CDR3aa: CASSPDRASYEQYF; CDR3nt: TGTGCCAGCAGCCCTGACAGGGCTTCCTACGAGCAGTACTTC
abundance: NA; j_gene: TRBJ2-7; d_gene: NA; v_gene: TRBV6-5; CDR3aa: CASSYSRFGSPYEQYF; CDR3nt: TGTGCCAGCAGTTACTCTCGGTTCGGGAGTCCCTACGAGCAGTACTTC
abundance: NA; j_gene: TRBJ2-1; d_gene: TRBD2; v_gene: TRBV28; CDR3aa: CASSLSLLAGGLSSYNEQFF; CDR3nt: TGTGCCAGCAGTTTATCTTTGCTAGCGGGAGGCCTGAGCTCCTACAATGAGCAGTTCTTC
abundance: NA; j_gene: TRBJ2-1; d_gene: NA; v_gene: TRBV7-3; CDR3aa: CASSPPGPEQFF; CDR3nt: TGTGCCAGCAGCCCCCCCGGCCCCGAGCAGTTCTTC
abundance: NA; j_gene: TRBJ2-3; d_gene: NA; v_gene: TRBV20-1; CDR3aa: CSARRGSGDTQYF; CDR3nt: TGCAGTGCTAGAAGGGGTTCTGGAGATACGCAGTATTTT
abundance: NA; j_gene: TRBJ1-2; d_gene: NA; v_gene: TRBV9; CDR3aa: CASSVGFPTASYGYTF; CDR3nt: TGTGCCAGCAGCGTAGGCTTCCCGACAGCCAGCTATGGCTACACCTTC
abundance: few; j_gene: TRBJ2-7; d_gene: NA; v_gene: TRBV20-1; CDR3aa: CSARVGGSDYEQYF; CDR3nt: TGCAGTGCTAGAGTCGGTGGGAGCGACTACGAGCAGTACTTC
abundance: few; j_gene: TRBJ2-7; d_gene: TRBD2; v_gene: TRBV20-1; CDR3aa: CSADGTSGYSSYEQYF; CDR3nt: TGCAGTGCGGACGGGACTAGCGGGTATAGCTCCTACGAGCAGTACTTC